One sample yielded the 5 T cell receptor beta chains listed below, sequenced in a study of post-analysis software for immune sequencing data. Study outcomes and limitations: In patients, TRBV5-6, TRBV5-1 and TRBV20-1 belonged to roughly 5 TRBV segments found more frequently than in controls.

Sequencing libraries made from TCR beta cDNA carried unique molecular identifiers. TCRdb itself ran the PCR reads through MiXCR, one entry per CDR3 protein. There are some 800,000 distinct CDR3 sequences in the sample; around 45% occur only once, and 4% to 5% lies in the top ten. No antigen is known for these receptors. The sequenced sample consisted of blood. These receptor sequences come from a girl aged 5-17 years with multiple sclerosis.

CDR3 sequence: CASSLGPGASYEQYF. The CDR3 DNA follows: TGTGCCAGCAGTTTGGGACCCGGGGCCTCCTACGAGCAGTACTTC. V and J are TRBV12-3 or TRBV12-4 and TRBJ2-7; D is tentatively TRBD1 or TRBD2 (5 bases each). Trimming shortened V by 3 bases and J by 0 bases, and 12 bases separated the two germline ends. The length of the CDR3 is 15 residues.

This rearrangement joins TRBV7-2 to TRBJ2-5, with D maybe TRBD2 (5 bases). CDR3 length: 15 residues. V lost 1 base to trimming and J lost 2 bases, with 11 bases between them. The germline gives CDR1 SGHTA, CDR2 FQGNSA. CDR3 DNA sequence: TGTGCCAGCAGCTTAGTTGCCCGGGGTCAAGAGACCCAGTACTTC. Translation gives CASSLVARGQETQYF.

The rearrangement joins TRBV20-1 to TRBJ2-7, with 10 nucleotides matching TRBD2. The CDR3 covers 13 residues. Losses at the gene ends were 3 bases for V and 7 bases for J; bases not matched to a gene: 6. The germline gives CDR1 DFQATT, CDR2 SNEGSKA (reference sequence). The CDR3 nucleotides are TGCAGTGCTAGTCTAGCGGGAGTGGGAGAGCAGTACTTC. This gives the protein CSASLAGVGEQYF.

This clonotype was found a few times. J is TRBJ1-1 and V is TRBV28; D uncertain. This CDR3 is 14 amino acids long. V lost 3 bases, J lost 4 bases, and 12 bases lay in between. The germline gives CDR1 MDHEN, CDR2 SYDVKM. CDR3 DNA sequence: TGTGCCAGCAGTTTCCCCCCGGTAGGCACTGAAGCTTTCTTT. This sequence encodes CASSFPPVGTEAFF.

This clonotype was seen only a few times. The chain uses TRBV7-2 and TRBJ2-5, with 7 positions matching TRBD2. Per the germline V gene, CDR1 is SGHTA and CDR2 is FQGNSA. The junction had 11 bases not matched to a gene; V was cut back by 4 bases and J by 0 bases. The CDR3 runs to 17 residues. CDR3 sequence (DNA): TGTGCCAGCAGCTGGGGGGGTTTGAGCGGATACCAAGAGACCCAGTACTTC. Its protein is CASSWGGLSGYQETQYF.